These 5 T cell receptor beta chains share one sample of origin, sequenced in a study of blood T cell repertoires in COVID-19. Assay used: immunoSEQ multiplex PCR; TCRdb lists only in-frame clones, some missing. Of about 190,000 clones in the sample, 84% are singletons; the top ten hold 3.2%. Sample: PBMCs or T cells enriched from blood (not recorded which). The receptors derive from a woman in her 30s who had recovered from COVID-19.

The chain recombines TRBV28 with TRBJ1-2; 7 bases match TRBD1. Germline assignment: CDR1 MDHEN and CDR2 SYDVKM. V shed 8 bases and J 2 bases; nucleotides not matched to a gene: 5. The CDR3 runs to 13 residues. Here the CDR3 DNA reads TGTGCCAGCCTTCCGGGACAGAACTATGGCTACACCTTC. Translating it yields CASLPGQNYGYTF.

This chain joins TRBV7-2 and TRBJ2-1, with D perhaps matching TRBD2 (5 bases). Germline assignment: CDR1 SGHTA and CDR2 FQGNSA. Trimming shortened V by 4 bases and J by 8 bases, and 12 bases separated the two germline ends. CDR3 length equals 13 residues. The CDR3 DNA sequence: TGTGCCAGCAGCTATGGACTCACCTATGAGCAGTTCTTC. This encodes CASSYGLTYEQFF. The variable domain in full, with the rest retrieved from reference TRBV7-2 and TRBJ2-1, is GAGVSQSPSNKVTEKGKDVELRCDPISGHTALYWYRQSLGQGLEFLIYFQGNSAPDKSGLPSDRFSAERTGGSVSTLTIQRTQQEDSAVYLCASSYGLTYEQFFGPGTRLTVL.

The rearrangement uses TRBV5-1 and TRBJ1-6; D uncertain. CDR3 length: 16 amino acids. Trimming removed 0 bases at V and 5 bases at J, with 12 bases between. CDR1 and CDR2 (germline): SGHRS, YFSETQ. The CDR3 sequence is CASSLAGYEDNSPLHF. The CDR3 DNA reads TGCGCCAGCAGCTTGGCGGGGTATGAGGATAATTCACCCCTCCACTTT.

V usage is TRBV18 and J usage is TRBJ1-1, with a weak D call TRBD1 (5 bases). CDR3 length: 14 amino acids. V was clipped by 5 bases and J by 1 base, with 11 bases between them. Germline values: CDR1 KGHSH, CDR2 LQKENI. CDR3 in DNA: TGTGCCAGCTCAAAGCTCAGGGAGAACACTGAAGCTTTCTTT. Translating gives CASSKLRENTEAFF.

This clone occurred a few times. The CDR3 here is CASSLYVETDTQYF. CDR3 in DNA: TGTGCCAGCAGTTTATACGTCGAGACAGATACGCAGTATTTT. J is TRBJ2-3 and V is TRBV27; D is unresolved. From germline, CDR1 is MNHEY and CDR2 SMNVEV (reference sequence). V was pared by 1 base and J by 3 bases, with 8 bases between. CDR3 size: 14 residues.